Listed below are T cell receptor beta chains from one sample, sequenced in a study of CD8 T cells in ankylosing spondylitis. TCRdb reanalysed the 5' RACE reads using MiXCR and keeps one entry per CDR3 protein. Counted here are 230,000 or so distinct CDR3 sequences, roughly 25% occurring once; the ten biggest clones make up less than 0.75%. Sample: blood, either unsorted or a sorted T cell fraction (not recorded which). The receptors shown here come from a male donor with ankylosing spondylitis or in good health (not recorded which). The conserved cysteine and the conserved F or W are not part of the CDR3 here.

J	V	CDR3
TRBJ2-5	TRBV18	ASQIRQGQETQY
TRBJ1-1	TRBV20-1	SASRTGGVRTEAF
TRBJ2-7	TRBV20-1	SASGGPIHEQY
TRBJ1-4	TRBV6-1	ASRSAGPNEKLF
TRBJ2-5	TRBV4-2	ASSQPERGRDETQY
TRBJ2-7	TRBV20-1	SASDLYEQY
TRBJ2-1	TRBV7-9	ASSLGPAVNEQF
TRBJ2-7	TRBV18	ASSPPGNHEQY
TRBJ2-1	TRBV12-3/TRBV12-4	ASSFRGGPYNEQF
TRBJ2-7	TRBV10-3	AISSGEYYEQY
TRBJ1-1	TRBV7-9	ASSLGAVFEAF
TRBJ2-1	TRBV12-3/TRBV12-4	ASSENGQYNEQF
TRBJ2-7	TRBV11-2	ASSFPGTRTYEQY
TRBJ2-5	TRBV20-1	SARDRVGWGGKETQY
TRBJ2-3	TRBV10-3	APLTTAGSTDTQY
TRBJ1-2	TRBV12-3/TRBV12-4	ASSSRGEGYGYT
TRBJ2-7	TRBV20-1	SASLLNEQY
TRBJ2-7	TRBV20-1	SARKAGAPYEQY
TRBJ2-5	TRBV5-1	ASSLSGNQETQY
TRBJ2-3	TRBV12-3/TRBV12-4	ASSFGKNTDTQY
TRBJ1-1	TRBV20-1	SAYGQGQAF
TRBJ2-7	TRBV20-1	SAPVESEQY